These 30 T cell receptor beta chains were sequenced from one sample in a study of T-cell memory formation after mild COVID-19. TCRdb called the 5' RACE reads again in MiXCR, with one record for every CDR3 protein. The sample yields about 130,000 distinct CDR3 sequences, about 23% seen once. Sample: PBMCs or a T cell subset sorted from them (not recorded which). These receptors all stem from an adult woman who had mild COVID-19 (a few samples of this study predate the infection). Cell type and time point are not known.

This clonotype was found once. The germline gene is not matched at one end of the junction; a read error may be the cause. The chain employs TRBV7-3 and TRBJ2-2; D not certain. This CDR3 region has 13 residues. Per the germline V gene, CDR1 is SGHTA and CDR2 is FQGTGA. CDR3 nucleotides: TGTTCCAGCAGCTTTCTCCTCCACGGGGAGCTGTTTTTT. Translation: CSSSFLLHGELFF.

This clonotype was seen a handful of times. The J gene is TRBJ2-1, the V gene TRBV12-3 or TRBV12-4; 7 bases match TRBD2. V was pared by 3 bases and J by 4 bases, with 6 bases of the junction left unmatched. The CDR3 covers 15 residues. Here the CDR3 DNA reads TGTGCCAGCAGTTTTCGGCTAGCGGATTACAATGAGCAGTTCTTC. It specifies CASSFRLADYNEQFF.

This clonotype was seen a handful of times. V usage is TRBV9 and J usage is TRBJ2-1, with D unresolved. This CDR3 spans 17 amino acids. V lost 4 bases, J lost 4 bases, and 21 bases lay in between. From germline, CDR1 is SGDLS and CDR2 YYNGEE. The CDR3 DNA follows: TGTGCCAGCAGCCCCCAAGGTGGAACAGCAGGATACAATGAGCAGTTCTTC. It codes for CASSPQGGTAGYNEQFF.

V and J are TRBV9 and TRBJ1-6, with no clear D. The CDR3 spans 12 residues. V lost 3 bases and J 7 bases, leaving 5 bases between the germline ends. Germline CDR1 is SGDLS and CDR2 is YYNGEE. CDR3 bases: TGTGCCAGCAGCGAGTCAAATTCACCCCTCCACTTT. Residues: CASSESNSPLHF.

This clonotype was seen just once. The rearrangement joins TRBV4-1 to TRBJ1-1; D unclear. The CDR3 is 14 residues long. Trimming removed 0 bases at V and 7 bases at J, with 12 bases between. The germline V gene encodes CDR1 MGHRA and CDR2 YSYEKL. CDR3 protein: CASSQEGMRDEAFF. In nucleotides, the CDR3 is TGCGCCAGCAGCCAAGAAGGTATGAGGGATGAAGCTTTCTTT.

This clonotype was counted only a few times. CDR3 sequence: CASSVAQGQYGYTF. The CDR3 DNA sequence: TGTGCCAGCAGCGTCGCACAGGGCCAATATGGCTACACCTTC. This chain uses TRBV5-5 with TRBJ1-2; D possibly corresponds to TRBD1 (6 bases). Germline loops: CDR1 SGHKS, CDR2 YYEKEE (reference sequence). The V end was cut by 4 bases, the J end by 5 bases, with 15 bases between. There are 14 residues in the CDR3.

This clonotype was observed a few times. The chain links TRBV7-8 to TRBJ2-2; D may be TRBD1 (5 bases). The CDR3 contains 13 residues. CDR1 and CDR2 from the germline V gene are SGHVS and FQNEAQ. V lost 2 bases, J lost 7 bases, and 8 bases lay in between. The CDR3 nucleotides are TGTGCCAGCAGCTTACAGGGCGGCGGGGAGCTGTTTTTT. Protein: CASSLQGGGELFF.

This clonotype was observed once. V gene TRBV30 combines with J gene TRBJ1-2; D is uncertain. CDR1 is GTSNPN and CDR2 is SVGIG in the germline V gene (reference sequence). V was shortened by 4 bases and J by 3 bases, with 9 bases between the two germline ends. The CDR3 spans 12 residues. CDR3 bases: TGTGCCTGGAACGAGGCTCACTATGGCTACACCTTC. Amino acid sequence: CAWNEAHYGYTF.

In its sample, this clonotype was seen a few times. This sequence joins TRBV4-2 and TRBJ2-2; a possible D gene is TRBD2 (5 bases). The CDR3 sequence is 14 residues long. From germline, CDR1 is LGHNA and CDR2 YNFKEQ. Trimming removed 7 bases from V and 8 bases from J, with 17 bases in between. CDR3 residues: CASTAPGLPGELFF. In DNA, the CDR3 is TGTGCCAGCACCGCCCCTGGACTCCCTGGGGAGCTGTTTTTT.

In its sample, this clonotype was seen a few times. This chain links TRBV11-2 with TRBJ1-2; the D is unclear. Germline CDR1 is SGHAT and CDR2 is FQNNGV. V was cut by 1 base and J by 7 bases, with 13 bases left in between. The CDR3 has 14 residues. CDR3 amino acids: CASSLGFGVGGYTF. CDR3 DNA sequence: TGTGCCAGCAGCTTAGGGTTCGGGGTTGGTGGCTACACCTTC. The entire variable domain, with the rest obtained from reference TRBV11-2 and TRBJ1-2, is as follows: EAGVAQSPRYKIIEKRQSVAFWCNPISGHATLYWYQQILGQGPKLLIQFQNNGVVDDSQLPKDRFSAERLKGVDSTLKIQPAKLEDSAVYLCASSLGFGVGGYTFGSGTRLTVV.

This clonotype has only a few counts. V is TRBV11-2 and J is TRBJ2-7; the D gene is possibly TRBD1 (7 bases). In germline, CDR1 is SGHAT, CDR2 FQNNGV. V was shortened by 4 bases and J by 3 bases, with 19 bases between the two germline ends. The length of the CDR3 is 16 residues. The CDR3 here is CASSYFPDREDYEQYF. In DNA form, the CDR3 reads TGTGCCAGCAGCTATTTCCCTGACAGGGAGGACTACGAGCAGTACTTC. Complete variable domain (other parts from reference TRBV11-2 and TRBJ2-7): EAGVAQSPRYKIIEKRQSVAFWCNPISGHATLYWYQQILGQGPKLLIQFQNNGVVDDSQLPKDRFSAERLKGVDSTLKIQPAKLEDSAVYLCASSYFPDREDYEQYFGPGTRLTVT.

The CDR3 nucleotides are TGTGCCAGCAGCCAGGGCAGCGACATGAACACTGAAGCTTTCTTT. It yields the protein CASSQGSDMNTEAFF. The genes are TRBV3-1 and TRBJ1-1; D remains ambiguous. V lost 3 bases, J lost 0 bases, and 11 bases lay in between. Germline CDR1 and CDR2: LGHDT and YNNKEL (reference sequence). CDR3 length: 15 amino acids.

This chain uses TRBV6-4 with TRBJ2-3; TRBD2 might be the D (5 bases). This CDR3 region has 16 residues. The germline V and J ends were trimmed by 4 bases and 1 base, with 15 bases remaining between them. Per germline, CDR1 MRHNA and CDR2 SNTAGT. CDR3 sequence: CASSVSAASGTDTQYF. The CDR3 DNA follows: TGTGCCAGCAGTGTATCAGCGGCCTCGGGCACAGATACGCAGTATTTT.

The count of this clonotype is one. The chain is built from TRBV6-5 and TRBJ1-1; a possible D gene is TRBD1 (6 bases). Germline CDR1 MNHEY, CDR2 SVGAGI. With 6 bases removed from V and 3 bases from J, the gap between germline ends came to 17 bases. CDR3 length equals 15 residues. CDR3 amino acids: CASSLDRYSYTEAFF. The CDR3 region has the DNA TGTGCCAGCAGCCTGGACAGATATTCTTACACTGAAGCTTTCTTT.

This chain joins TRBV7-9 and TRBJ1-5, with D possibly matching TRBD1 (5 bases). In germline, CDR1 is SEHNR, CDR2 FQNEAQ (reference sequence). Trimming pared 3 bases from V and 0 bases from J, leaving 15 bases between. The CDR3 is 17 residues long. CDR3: CASSFGGGMSSNQPQHF. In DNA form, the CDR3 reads TGTGCCAGCAGCTTTGGTGGGGGGATGAGTAGCAATCAGCCCCAGCATTTT.

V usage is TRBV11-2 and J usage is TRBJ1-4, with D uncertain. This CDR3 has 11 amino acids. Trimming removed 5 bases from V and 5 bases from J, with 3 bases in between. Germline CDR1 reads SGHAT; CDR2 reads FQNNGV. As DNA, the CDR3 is TGTGCCAGCAGCACGAATGAAAAACTGTTTTTT. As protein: CASSTNEKLFF.

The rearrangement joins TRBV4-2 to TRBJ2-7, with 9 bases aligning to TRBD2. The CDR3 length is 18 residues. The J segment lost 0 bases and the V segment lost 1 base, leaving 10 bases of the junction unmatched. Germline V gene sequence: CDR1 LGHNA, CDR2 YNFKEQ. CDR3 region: CASSQALAGNAISYEQYF. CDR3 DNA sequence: TGTGCCAGCAGCCAAGCTCTAGCGGGGAACGCAATCTCCTACGAGCAGTACTTC.

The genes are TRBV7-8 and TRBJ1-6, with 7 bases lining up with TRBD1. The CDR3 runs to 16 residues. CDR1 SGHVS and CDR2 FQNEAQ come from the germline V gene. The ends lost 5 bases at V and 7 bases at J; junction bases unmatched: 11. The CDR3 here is CASSPLDRAVNSPLHF. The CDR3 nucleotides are TGTGCCAGCAGCCCACTCGACAGGGCTGTGAATTCACCCCTCCACTTT.

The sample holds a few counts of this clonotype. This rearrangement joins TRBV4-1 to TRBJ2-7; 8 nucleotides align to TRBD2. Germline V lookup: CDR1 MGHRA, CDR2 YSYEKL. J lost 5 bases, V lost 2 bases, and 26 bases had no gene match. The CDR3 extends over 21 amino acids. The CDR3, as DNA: TGCGCCAGCAGCCAACTCGACAGGTACCGAATCGGGACTAGAAGTGTCAACGAGCAGTACTTC. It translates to CASSQLDRYRIGTRSVNEQYF.

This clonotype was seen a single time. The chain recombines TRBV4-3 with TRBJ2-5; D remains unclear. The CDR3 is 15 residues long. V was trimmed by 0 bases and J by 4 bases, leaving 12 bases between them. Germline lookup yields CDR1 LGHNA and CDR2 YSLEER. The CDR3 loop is CASSQDREDRETQYF. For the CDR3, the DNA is TGCGCCAGCAGCCAAGATAGAGAAGACCGAGAGACCCAGTACTTC.

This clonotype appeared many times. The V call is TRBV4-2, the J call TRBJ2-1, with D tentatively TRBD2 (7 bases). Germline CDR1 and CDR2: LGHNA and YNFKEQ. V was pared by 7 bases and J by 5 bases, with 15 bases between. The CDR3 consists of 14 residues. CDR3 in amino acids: CASTPRGAHNEQFF. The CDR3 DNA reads TGTGCCAGCACCCCCCGGGGGGCTCACAATGAGCAGTTCTTC.

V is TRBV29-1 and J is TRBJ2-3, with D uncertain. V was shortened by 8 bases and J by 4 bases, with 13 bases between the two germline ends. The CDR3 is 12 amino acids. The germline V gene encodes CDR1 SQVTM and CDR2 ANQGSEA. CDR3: CSITIPPDTQYF. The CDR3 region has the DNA TGCAGCATCACCATCCCCCCAGATACGCAGTATTTT.

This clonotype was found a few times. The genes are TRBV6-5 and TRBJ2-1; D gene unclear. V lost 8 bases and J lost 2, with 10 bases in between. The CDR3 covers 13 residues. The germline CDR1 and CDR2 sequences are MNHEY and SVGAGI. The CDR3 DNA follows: TGTGCCAGCTCTGACGGGCCCTACAATGAGCAGTTCTTC. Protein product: CASSDGPYNEQFF.

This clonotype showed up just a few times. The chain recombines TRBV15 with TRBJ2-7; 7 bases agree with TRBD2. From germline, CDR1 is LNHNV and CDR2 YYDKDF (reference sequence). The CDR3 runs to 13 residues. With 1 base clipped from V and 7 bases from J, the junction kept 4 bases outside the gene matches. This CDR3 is CATSRGRGEEQYF. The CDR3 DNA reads TGTGCCACCAGCAGAGGCCGGGGGGAAGAGCAGTACTTC.

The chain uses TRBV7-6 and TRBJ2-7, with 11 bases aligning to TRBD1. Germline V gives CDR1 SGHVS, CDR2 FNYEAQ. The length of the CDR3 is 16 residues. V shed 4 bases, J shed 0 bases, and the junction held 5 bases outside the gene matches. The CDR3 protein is CASSWTGGASSYEQYF. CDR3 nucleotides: TGTGCCAGCAGCTGGACAGGGGGCGCAAGCTCCTACGAGCAGTACTTC. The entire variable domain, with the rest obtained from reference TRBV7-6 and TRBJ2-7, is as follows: GAGVSQSPRYKVTKRGQDVALRCDPISGHVSLYWYRQALGQGPEFLTYFNYEAQQDKSGLPNDRFSAERPEGSISTLTIQRTEQRDSAMYRCASSWTGGASSYEQYFGPGTRLTVT.

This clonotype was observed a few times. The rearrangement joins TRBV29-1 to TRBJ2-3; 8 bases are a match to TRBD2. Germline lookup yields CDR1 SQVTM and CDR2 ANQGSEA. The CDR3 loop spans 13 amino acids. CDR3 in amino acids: CAVWSGRVDTQYF. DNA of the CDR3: TGCGCCGTTTGGAGCGGGAGAGTAGATACGCAGTATTTT.

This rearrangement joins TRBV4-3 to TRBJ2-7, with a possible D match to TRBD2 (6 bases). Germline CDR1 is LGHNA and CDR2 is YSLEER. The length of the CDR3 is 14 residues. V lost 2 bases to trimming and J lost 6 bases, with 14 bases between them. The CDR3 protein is CASSQRRDASEQYF. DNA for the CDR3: TGCGCCAGCAGCCAAAGGCGGGATGCCAGCGAGCAGTACTTC.

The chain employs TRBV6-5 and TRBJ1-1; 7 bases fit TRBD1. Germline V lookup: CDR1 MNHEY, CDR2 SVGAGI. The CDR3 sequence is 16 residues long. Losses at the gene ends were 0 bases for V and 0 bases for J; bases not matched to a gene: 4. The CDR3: CASSYSTGYMNTEAFF. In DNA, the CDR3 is TGTGCCAGCAGTTACTCGACAGGGTACATGAACACTGAAGCTTTCTTT.

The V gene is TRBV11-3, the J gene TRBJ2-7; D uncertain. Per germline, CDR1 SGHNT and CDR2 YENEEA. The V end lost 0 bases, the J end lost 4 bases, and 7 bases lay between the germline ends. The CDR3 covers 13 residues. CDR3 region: CASSLDLRYEQYF. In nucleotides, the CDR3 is TGTGCCAGCAGCTTAGATCTTAGGTACGAGCAGTACTTC.

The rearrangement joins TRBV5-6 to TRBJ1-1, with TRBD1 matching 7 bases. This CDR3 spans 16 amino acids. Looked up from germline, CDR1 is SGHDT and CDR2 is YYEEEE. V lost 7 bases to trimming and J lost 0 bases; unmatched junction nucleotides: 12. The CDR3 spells CASGRFRDSLNTEAFF. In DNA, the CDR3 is TGTGCCAGCGGTAGATTCCGGGACAGCCTGAACACTGAAGCTTTCTTT.